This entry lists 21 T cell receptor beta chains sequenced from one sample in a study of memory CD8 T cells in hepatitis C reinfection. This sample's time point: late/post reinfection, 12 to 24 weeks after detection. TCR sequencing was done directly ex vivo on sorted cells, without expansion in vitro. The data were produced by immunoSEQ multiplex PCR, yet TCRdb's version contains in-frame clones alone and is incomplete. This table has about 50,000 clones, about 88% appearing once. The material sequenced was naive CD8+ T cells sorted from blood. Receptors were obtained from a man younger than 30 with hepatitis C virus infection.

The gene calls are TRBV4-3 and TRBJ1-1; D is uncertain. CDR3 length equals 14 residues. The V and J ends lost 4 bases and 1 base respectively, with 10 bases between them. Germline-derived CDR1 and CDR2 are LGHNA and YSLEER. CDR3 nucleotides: TGCGCCAGCAGCCCGGGTCCCCAGAACACTGAAGCTTTCTTT. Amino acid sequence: CASSPGPQNTEAFF.

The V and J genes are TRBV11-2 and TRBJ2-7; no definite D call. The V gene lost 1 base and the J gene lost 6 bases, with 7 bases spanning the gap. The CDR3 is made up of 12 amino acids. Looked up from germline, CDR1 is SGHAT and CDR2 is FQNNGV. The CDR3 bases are TGTGCCAGCAGCTTAGGGGCCCGCGAGCAGTACTTC. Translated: CASSLGAREQYF.

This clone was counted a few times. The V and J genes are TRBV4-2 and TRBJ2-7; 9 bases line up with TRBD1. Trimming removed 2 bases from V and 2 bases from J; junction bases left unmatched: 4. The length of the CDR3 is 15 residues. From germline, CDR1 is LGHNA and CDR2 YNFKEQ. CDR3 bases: TGTGCCAGCAGCCAATCGGGACAGGGAACCTACGAGCAGTACTTC. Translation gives CASSQSGQGTYEQYF.

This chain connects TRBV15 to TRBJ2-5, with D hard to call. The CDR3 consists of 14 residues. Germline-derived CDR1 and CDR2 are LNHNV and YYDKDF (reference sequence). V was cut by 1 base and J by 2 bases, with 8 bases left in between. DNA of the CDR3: TGTGCCACCAGCAGAGGTGACAATCAAGAGACCCAGTACTTC. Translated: CATSRGDNQETQYF.

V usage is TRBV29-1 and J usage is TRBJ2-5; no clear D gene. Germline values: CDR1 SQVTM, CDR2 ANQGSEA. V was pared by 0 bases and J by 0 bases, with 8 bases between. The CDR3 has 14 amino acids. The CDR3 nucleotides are TGCAGCGTTGAAGATGGGCAGTACCAAGAGACCCAGTACTTC. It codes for CSVEDGQYQETQYF.

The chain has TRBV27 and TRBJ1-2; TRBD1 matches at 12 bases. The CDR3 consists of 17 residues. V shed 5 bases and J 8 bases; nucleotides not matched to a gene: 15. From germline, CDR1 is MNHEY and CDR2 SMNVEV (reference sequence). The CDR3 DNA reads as TGTGCCAGCAGTACGATAAACGCCGGGACAGGGGGCGACGGCTACACCTTC. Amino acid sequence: CASSTINAGTGGDGYTF.

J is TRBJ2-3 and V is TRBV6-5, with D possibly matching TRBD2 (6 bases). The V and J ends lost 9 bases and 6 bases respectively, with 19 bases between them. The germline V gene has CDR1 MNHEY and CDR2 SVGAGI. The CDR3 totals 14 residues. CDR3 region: CASRLVRVDDTQYF. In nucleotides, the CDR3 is TGTGCCAGTAGACTAGTAAGGGTTGACGATACGCAGTATTTT.

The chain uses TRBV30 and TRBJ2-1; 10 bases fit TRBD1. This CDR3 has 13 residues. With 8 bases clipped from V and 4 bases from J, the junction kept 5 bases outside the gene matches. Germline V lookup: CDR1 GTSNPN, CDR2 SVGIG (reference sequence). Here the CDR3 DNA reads TGTGCCAGCCGGGACAGGGGATACAATGAGCAGTTCTTC. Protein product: CASRDRGYNEQFF.

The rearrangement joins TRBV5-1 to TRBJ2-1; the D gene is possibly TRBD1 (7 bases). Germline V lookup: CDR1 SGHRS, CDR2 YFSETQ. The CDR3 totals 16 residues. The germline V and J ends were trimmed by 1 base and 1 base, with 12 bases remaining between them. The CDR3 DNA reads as TGCGCCAGCAGCTTGTCTGCAGGGGGGTCCTACAATGAGCAGTTCTTC. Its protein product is CASSLSAGGSYNEQFF.

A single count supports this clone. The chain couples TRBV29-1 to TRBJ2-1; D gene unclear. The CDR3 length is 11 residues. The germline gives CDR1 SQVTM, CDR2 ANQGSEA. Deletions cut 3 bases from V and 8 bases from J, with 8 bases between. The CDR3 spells CSVDRDDEQFF. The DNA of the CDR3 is TGCAGCGTTGACCGCGATGATGAGCAGTTCTTC.

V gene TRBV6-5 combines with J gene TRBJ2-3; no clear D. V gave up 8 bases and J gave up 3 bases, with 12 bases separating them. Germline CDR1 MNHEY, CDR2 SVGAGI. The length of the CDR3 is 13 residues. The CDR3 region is CASGSSETDTQYF. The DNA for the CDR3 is TGTGCCAGCGGGTCGTCGGAGACAGATACGCAGTATTTT.

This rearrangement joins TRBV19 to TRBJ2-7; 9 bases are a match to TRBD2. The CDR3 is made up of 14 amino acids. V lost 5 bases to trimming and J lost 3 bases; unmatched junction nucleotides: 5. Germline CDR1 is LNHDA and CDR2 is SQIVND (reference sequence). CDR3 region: CASSVSGGYYEQYF. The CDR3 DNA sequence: TGTGCCAGTAGTGTTAGCGGGGGCTACTACGAGCAGTACTTC.

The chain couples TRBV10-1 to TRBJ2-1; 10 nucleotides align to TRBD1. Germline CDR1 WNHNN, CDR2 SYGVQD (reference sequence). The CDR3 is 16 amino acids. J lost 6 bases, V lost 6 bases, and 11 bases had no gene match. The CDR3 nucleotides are TGCGCCAGCAGGGGCGGACAGGGGGTCTGGTTCAATGAGCAGTTCTTC. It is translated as CASRGGQGVWFNEQFF.

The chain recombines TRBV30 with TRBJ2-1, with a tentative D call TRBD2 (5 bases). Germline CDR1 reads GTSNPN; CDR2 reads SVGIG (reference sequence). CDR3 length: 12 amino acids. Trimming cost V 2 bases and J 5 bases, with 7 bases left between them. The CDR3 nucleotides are TGTGCCTGGAGTTGGAGGAACAATGAGCAGTTCTTC. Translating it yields CAWSWRNNEQFF.

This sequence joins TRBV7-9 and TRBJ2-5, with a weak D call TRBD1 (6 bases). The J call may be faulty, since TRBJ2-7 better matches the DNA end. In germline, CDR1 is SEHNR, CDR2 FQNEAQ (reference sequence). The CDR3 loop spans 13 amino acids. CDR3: CASSSRTAYEQYF. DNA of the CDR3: TGTGCCAGCAGCTCACGGACAGCCTACGAGCAGTACTTC.

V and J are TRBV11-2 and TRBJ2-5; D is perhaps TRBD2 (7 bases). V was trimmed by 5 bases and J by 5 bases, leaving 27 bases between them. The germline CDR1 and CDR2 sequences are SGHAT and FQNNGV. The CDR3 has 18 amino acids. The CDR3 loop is CASSPGAPSRGAGETQYF. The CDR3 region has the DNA TGTGCCAGCAGCCCGGGGGCCCCTAGTCGGGGGGCGGGGGAGACCCAGTACTTC.

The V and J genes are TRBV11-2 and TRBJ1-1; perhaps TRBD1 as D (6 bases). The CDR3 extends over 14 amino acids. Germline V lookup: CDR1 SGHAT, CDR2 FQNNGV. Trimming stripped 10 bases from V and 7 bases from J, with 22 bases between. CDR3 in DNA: TGTGCCACCCCGAACGTGGGGGCGCGGTGTGAAGCTTTCTTT. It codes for CATPNVGARCEAFF.

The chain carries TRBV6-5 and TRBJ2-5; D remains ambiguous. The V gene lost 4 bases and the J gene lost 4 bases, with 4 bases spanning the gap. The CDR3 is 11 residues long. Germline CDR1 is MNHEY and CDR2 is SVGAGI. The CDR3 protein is CASSSGETQYF. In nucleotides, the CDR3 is TGTGCCAGCAGTTCGGGAGAGACCCAGTACTTC.

CDR3 DNA: TGCGCCAGCAGCCATTTACCGGGACTAGCACAAGAGACCCAGTACTTC. Translation gives CASSHLPGLAQETQYF. This chain joins TRBV4-1 and TRBJ2-5; 9 nucleotides line up with TRBD2. The CDR3 extends over 16 amino acids. Losses at the gene ends were 3 bases for V and 2 bases for J; bases not matched to a gene: 7. CDR1 MGHRA and CDR2 YSYEKL come from the germline V gene.

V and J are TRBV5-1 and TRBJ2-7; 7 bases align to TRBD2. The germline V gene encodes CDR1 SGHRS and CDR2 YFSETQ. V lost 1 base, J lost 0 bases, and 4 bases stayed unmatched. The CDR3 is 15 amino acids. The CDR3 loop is CASSLFGGSSYEQYF. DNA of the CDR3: TGCGCCAGCAGCTTGTTCGGGGGGAGCTCCTACGAGCAGTACTTC.

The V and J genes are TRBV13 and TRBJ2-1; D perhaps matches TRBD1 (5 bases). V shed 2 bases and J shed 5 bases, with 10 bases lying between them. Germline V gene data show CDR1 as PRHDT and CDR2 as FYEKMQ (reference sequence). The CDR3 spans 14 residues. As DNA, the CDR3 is TGTGCCAGCAGCTTATTGGGGCTAAACAATGAGCAGTTCTTC. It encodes CASSLLGLNNEQFF.